This TCR beta chain stems from a study of T-cell reconstitution after alpha-beta-depleted transplantation in children. General study findings and limits: The origin of high day-60 TCRbeta diversity in some patients lay in surviving recipient T cells and thymic progenitors. Several hundred expanded graft clones reportedly supplied alpha-beta T cells about two months after transplant.

The V end was cut by 5 bases, the J end by 0 bases, with 15 bases between. CDR3 length: 15 residues. The germline CDR1 and CDR2 sequences are DFQATT and SNEGSKA (reference sequence). This clonotype was counted between two and nine times. Its antigen is not identified. TCRbeta library construction was performed incorporating unique molecular identifiers. Using its own MiXCR run on the PCR reads, TCRdb lists one record per CDR3 protein. The sample has under 50,000 distinct CDR3 sequences, under 60% seen once; the top ten hold about two fifths. Sequencing used peripheral blood, obtained before TCRalphabeta/CD19-depleted stem cell transplant. The sequence derives from a boy in the first two years of life with SCID, due to receive a stem cell transplant. The V call is TRBV20-1, the J call TRBJ2-3; the D gene could be TRBD1 or TRBD2 (5 bases each). This CDR3 reads CSAVHQGVSTDTQYF. CDR3 bases: TGCAGTGCTGTACACCAGGGAGTTAGCACAGATACGCAGTATTTT.